This TCR beta chain emerged from a study of blood T cells in healthy people across ages. Overall study: With template switching, about one barcoded beta molecule was captured per two T cells. Overall study findings and caveats: Significant beta diversity loss was already apparent by age roughly 43, declining roughly linearly.

Each donor's blood draw was roughly 9.8 milliliters of peripheral blood. The germline CDR1 and CDR2 sequences are SQVTM and ANQGSEA. Deletions cut 6 bases from V and 10 bases from J, with 19 bases between. CDR3 length equals 13 residues. Sample-barcoded 5' priming and a J-beta primer mix drove a second PCR of about 7 to 12 cycles. TCRdb analysed the 5' RACE reads with MiXCR anew, one entry per CDR3 protein. The sample includes approximately 2,000,000 distinct CDR3 sequences, roughly two fifths of them seen just once. For this clonotype: What it recognizes is unknown.

This TCR was sampled from a human donor in good health. The sample consisted of blood. The chain has TRBV29-1 and TRBJ2-1; tentative D call: TRBD2 (5 bases). The CDR3 reads CSVARNSGGEQFF. CDR3 nucleotides: TGCAGCGTCGCCCGTAACAGCGGCGGAGAGCAGTTCTTC.